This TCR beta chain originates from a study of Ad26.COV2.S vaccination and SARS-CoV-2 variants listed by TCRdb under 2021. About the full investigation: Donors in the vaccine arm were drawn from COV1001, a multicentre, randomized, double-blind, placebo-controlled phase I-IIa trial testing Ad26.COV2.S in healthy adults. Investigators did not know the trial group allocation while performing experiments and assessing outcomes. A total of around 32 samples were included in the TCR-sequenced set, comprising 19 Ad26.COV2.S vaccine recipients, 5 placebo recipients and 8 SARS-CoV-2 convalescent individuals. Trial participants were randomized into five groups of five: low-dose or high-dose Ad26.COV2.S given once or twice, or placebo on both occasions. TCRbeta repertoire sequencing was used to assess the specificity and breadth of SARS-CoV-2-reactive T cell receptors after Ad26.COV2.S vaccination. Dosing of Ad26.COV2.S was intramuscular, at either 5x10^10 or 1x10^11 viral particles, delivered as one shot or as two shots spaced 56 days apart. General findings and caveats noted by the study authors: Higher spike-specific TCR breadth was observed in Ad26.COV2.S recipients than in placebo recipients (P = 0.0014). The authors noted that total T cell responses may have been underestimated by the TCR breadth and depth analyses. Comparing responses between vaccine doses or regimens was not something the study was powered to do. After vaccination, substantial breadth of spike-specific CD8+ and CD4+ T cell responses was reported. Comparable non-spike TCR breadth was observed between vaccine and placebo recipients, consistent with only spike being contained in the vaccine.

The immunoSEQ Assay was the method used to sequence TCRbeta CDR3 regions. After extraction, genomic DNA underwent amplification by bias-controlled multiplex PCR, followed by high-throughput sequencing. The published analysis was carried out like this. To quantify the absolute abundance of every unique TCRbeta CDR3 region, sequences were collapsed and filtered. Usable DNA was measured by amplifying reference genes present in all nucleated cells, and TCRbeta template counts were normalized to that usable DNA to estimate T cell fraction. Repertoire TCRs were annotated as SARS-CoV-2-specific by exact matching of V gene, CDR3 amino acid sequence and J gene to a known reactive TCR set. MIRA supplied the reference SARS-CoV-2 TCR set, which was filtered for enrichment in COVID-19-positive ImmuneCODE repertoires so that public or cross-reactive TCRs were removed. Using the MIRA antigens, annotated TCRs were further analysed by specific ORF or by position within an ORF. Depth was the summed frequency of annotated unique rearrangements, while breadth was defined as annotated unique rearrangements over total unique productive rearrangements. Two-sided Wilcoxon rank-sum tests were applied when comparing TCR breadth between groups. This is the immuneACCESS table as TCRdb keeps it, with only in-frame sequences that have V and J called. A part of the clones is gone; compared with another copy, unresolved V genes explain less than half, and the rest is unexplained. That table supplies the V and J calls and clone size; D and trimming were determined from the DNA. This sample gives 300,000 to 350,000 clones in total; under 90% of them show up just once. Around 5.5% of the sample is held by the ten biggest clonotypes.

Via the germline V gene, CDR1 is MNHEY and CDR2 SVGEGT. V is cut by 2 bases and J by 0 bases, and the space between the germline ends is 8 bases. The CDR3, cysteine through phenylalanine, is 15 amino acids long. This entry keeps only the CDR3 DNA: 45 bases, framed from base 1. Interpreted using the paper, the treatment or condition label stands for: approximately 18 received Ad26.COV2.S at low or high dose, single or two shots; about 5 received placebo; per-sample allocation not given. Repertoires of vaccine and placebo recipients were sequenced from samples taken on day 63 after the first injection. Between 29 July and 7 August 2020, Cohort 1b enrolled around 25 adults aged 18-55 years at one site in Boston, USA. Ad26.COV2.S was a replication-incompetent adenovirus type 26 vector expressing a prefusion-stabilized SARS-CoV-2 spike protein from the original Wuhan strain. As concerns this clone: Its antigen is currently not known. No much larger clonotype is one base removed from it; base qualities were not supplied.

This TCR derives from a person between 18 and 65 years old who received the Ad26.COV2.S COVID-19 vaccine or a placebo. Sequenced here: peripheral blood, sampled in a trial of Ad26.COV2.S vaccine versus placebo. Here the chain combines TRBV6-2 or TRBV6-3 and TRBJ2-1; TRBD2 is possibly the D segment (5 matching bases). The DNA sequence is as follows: TGTGCCAGCAGTTACACGGGGAGCTCCTACAATGAGCAGTTCTTC. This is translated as CASSYTGSSYNEQFF.